This T cell receptor (beta chain) stems from a study of cytomegalovirus exposure and HLA in healthy donors. PCR was performed using 60 Vbeta and 13 Jbeta primers. Data came from immunoSEQ multiplex PCR; TCRdb stores just in-frame clones and leaves some out. The sample has 150,000 to 200,000 clones, 80% to 85% seen once. Germline V gene data show CDR1 as SGHRS and CDR2 as YFSETQ. The CDR3 consists of 14 residues. The ends were cut back, 2 bases at V and 8 bases at J, with 14 bases in the middle. It was healthy bone marrow donors who served as donors. The TCR comes from a boy aged 10-17 years in good health and CMV-seronegative. The sample taken for sequencing was PBMCs. This sequence joins TRBV5-1 and TRBJ2-1; TRBD1 is a possible D gene (6 bases). In nucleotides, the CDR3 is TGCGCCAGCAGCTTTACAGGGTCGGTGGATGAGCAGTTCTTC. Amino acids: CASSFTGSVDEQFF.